These T cell receptor beta chains were read from a single sample in a study of blood T cells in healthy people across ages. TCRdb re-called the 5' RACE reads through MiXCR, storing one row per CDR3 protein. The table has approximately 1,100,000 distinct CDR3 sequences, 35% to 50% seen once. Sequencing was performed on blood. Every receptor here comes from an older woman in good health. CDR3s include the opening cysteine and the closing phenylalanine or tryptophan. A D gene is named only where the DNA matches it firmly. Rows may omit the clone size; those that give it use once, few, many or a size class.

J gene,clone size,V gene,D gene,CDR3 DNA,CDR3 protein
TRBJ2-5,few,TRBV11-2,TRBD2,TGTGCCAGCAGCCTAGGGGGGGGACTAGCGGGAGGTGAGCAGTACTTC,CASSLGGGLAGGEQYF
TRBJ2-7,NA,TRBV6-5,TRBD2,TGTGCCAGTACCTCCGGGAGGTTTCCTTTCGACCCCAACGAGCAGTACTTC,CASTSGRFPFDPNEQYF
TRBJ2-7,NA,TRBV20-1,NA,TGCAGTGCTAGAGGGGCGGTAAGAGGGAGCTCCTACGAGCAGTACTTC,CSARGAVRGSSYEQYF
TRBJ2-7,few,TRBV7-8,NA,TGTGCCAGCAGCATCCGGTTATCTCCCTACGAGCAGTACTTC,CASSIRLSPYEQYF
TRBJ2-3,NA,TRBV3-1,NA,TGTGCCAGCAGCGTTAGCGCTACGGGAGATACGCAGTATTTT,CASSVSATGDTQYF
TRBJ2-1,NA,TRBV4-2,TRBD2,TGTGCCAGCAGCCAAGATCTAGCGGGAGCGGAGGGTGAGCAGTTCTTC,CASSQDLAGAEGEQFF
TRBJ2-7,NA,TRBV14,TRBD1,TGTGCCAGCAGCCCGCTATCGGGACAGGAGAACTCCTACGAGCAGTACTTC,CASSPLSGQENSYEQYF
TRBJ1-5,NA,TRBV6-2/TRBV6-3,NA,TGTGCCAGCAGTGGGCTCGGACAGCCCCAGCATTTT,CASSGLGQPQHF
TRBJ1-2,NA,TRBV5-5,NA,TGTGCCAGCAGCCTGTCAACCCTACTCGGGACAACCAGTAGCTACACCTTC,CASSLSTLLGTTSSYTF
TRBJ1-1,NA,TRBV6-5,NA,TGTGCCAGCAGTCCACTCGACAGGCCCAACACTGAAGCTTTCTTT,CASSPLDRPNTEAFF
TRBJ2-1,NA,TRBV7-8,TRBD1,TGTGCCAGCAGTCACGCGGGACAGGGGTTCGGTGAGCAGTTCTTC,CASSHAGQGFGEQFF
TRBJ1-1,NA,TRBV3-1,NA,TGTGCCAGCAGCCGAGACGCGGTTTCAGGAATCGCCATGAACACTGAAGCTTTCTTT,CASSRDAVSGIAMNTEAFF
TRBJ2-3,NA,TRBV29-1,NA,TGCAGCGGTGAAGAAATGGATACGCAGTATTTT,CSGEEMDTQYF
TRBJ1-5,NA,TRBV4-1,NA,TGCGCCAGCAGCCAAGAACTCGGGGGTTGGCAGCCCCAGCATTTT,CASSQELGGWQPQHF
TRBJ2-7,NA,TRBV29-1,NA,TGCAGCGTTCGGAAGGGGAGCGTGAACGAGCAGTACTTC,CSVRKGSVNEQYF
TRBJ2-7,few,TRBV20-1,NA,TGCAGTGCGAGGACAGTGTTAGGCTACGAGCAGTACTTC,CSARTVLGYEQYF
TRBJ1-5,NA,TRBV5-1,TRBD1,TGCGCCAGCAGCTTGGGGGCAGGGGGCCATCAGCCCCAGCATTTT,CASSLGAGGHQPQHF
TRBJ2-1,NA,TRBV6-6,NA,TGTGCCAGCAGTTACTCGGGCAGGAGCTCCTACAATGAGCAGTTCTTC,CASSYSGRSSYNEQFF
TRBJ2-1,NA,TRBV20-1,TRBD2,TGCAGTGCTAGAGATATACTAGCGAACAACTACAATGAGCAGTTCTTC,CSARDILANNYNEQFF
TRBJ2-5,NA,TRBV7-8,TRBD1,TGTGCCAGCAGTCTGAGATCAGGGGGAGAGACCCAGTACTTC,CASSLRSGGETQYF
TRBJ1-5,many,TRBV20-1,TRBD1,TGCAGTGCGAAGAAACAGGGGGCTGGCAATCAGCCCCAGCATTTT,CSAKKQGAGNQPQHF
TRBJ2-1,few,TRBV20-1,TRBD1,TGCAGTGCTAGAGGGGACAGGGAGGCGTACAATGAGCAGTTCTTC,CSARGDREAYNEQFF
TRBJ2-7,few,TRBV10-3,TRBD1,TGTGCCATCAGTACCGGGACAGGCTACGAGCAGTACTTC,CAISTGTGYEQYF
TRBJ1-5,few,TRBV7-2,TRBD1,TGTGCCAGCAGCCCCGGACAGGGAGGGGAGCAGCCCCAGCATTTT,CASSPGQGGEQPQHF
TRBJ2-3,NA,TRBV20-1,TRBD1,TGCAGTGCTGAAACCGGGACAGGGTACGATACGCAGTATTTT,CSAETGTGYDTQYF
TRBJ2-5,few,TRBV5-6,TRBD2,TGTGCCAGCAGCCTTTGGGGGCTAGCGGGAGGGCCGTCGCAAGAGACCCAGTACTTC,CASSLWGLAGGPSQETQYF
TRBJ2-7,NA,TRBV6-5,NA,TGTGCCAGCAGGAAGGACGGCACCTACGAGCAGTACTTC,CASRKDGTYEQYF
TRBJ2-3,NA,TRBV6-5,TRBD2,TGTGCCAGCAGTTACTCGACTAGCGGCACAGATACGCAGTATTTT,CASSYSTSGTDTQYF
TRBJ1-5,NA,TRBV10-3,NA,TGTGCCCCCCGTGGGGGTCGTCGCAATCAGCCCCTGCATTTT,CAPRGGRRNQPLHF
TRBJ2-7,NA,TRBV29-1,NA,TGCAGCGTTGGTGGCTCTAGTCTCTACGAGCAGTACTTC,CSVGGSSLYEQYF
TRBJ2-7,few,TRBV27,NA,TGTGCCAGCAGTTTCCGGGACGGTCCCTACGAGCAGTACTTC,CASSFRDGPYEQYF
TRBJ2-5,few,TRBV5-6,NA,TGTGCCAGCAGCTTATTATCTACCGGGACTCAAGAGACCCAGTACTTC,CASSLLSTGTQETQYF
TRBJ2-1,NA,TRBV7-2,NA,TGTGCCAGCAGCTCCGGGTTGGTCCCGAATGAGCAGTTCTTC,CASSSGLVPNEQFF
TRBJ2-1,NA,TRBV20-1,NA,TGCAGTGTTGCGTTGCCAGGGTATGAGCAGTTCTTC,CSVALPGYEQFF
TRBJ2-4,NA,TRBV12-3/TRBV12-4,TRBD1,TGTACCAGCAGTTCTACCGGGACAGGGTTGATAGACATTCAGTACTTC,CTSSSTGTGLIDIQYF
TRBJ2-5,few,TRBV3-1,TRBD2,TGTGCCAGCAGCCAATTAACGGGACTAGCGGGAGAGACCCAGTACTTC,CASSQLTGLAGETQYF
TRBJ1-4,few,TRBV10-3,NA,TGTGCCATCAGTGAGGGACAGTCCAATGAAAAACTGTTTTTT,CAISEGQSNEKLFF
TRBJ2-3,NA,TRBV6-2/TRBV6-3,TRBD2,TGTGCCAGCAGCCCAATCTTTGGCGGACTAGCGGGGAGGGACGCAGATACGCAGTATTTT,CASSPIFGGLAGRDADTQYF
TRBJ2-1,few,TRBV7-9,NA,TGTGCCAGCACGGTGAGGGAGCAGTTCTTC,CASTVREQFF
TRBJ2-3,NA,TRBV29-1,TRBD2,TGCAGCGCCCAGACTAGCGGGGGGCAGTATTTT,CSAQTSGGQYF
TRBJ2-1,NA,TRBV27,TRBD2,TGTGCCAGCAGTCCTCGGACTAGCGGGAGGTCTTACAATGAGCAGTTCTTC,CASSPRTSGRSYNEQFF
TRBJ2-5,NA,TRBV12-3/TRBV12-4,NA,TGTGCCAGCACCACGGGCGGTCCACAAGAGACCCAGTACTTC,CASTTGGPQETQYF
TRBJ2-1,NA,TRBV20-1,TRBD2,TGCAGTGCTAGAGACCCTCCAGGGTGGACTAGCGGGAGCAATGAGCAGTTCTTC,CSARDPPGWTSGSNEQFF
TRBJ2-7,NA,TRBV7-6,NA,TGTGCCAGCAGCTTAGCGTTACGAAATAGGTCCTACGAGCAGTACTTC,CASSLALRNRSYEQYF
TRBJ2-3,few,TRBV29-1,NA,TGCAGCGTTGAAGATTTCCAATTGGGCGTTTCGCCTGATACGCAGTATTTT,CSVEDFQLGVSPDTQYF
TRBJ2-1,few,TRBV3-1,NA,TGTGCCAGCAGCTCGCCGCTAGGGGTACGGCAGTTCTTC,CASSSPLGVRQFF
TRBJ2-5,NA,TRBV15,NA,TGTGCCACCAGCAGAGGATCGGGAGTGGATGGGCAGTACTTC,CATSRGSGVDGQYF